These 9 T cell receptor beta chains came from one sample sequenced in a study of shared clonotypes between healthy human individuals. Here immunoSEQ multiplex PCR was the method, and the copy in TCRdb shows in-frame clones only, minus some. The sample lists about 2,200,000 clones; about 93% were seen once. CD45RO-negative CD8 cells positively selected for CCR7 made up the naive population, which excluded terminally differentiated effector memory CD45RA+ cells. Sequenced material: naive CD8+ T cells from PBMCs. The receptor set was obtained from a man aged 18 to 35 in good health. Some clones in this sample may be carry-over from other donors' samples.

The CDR3 DNA reads as TGTGCCAGCAGTTTACAGGGATTCAGCACAGATACGCAGTATTTT. Its translation: CASSLQGFSTDTQYF. The gene calls are TRBV28 and TRBJ2-3, with TRBD1 as a possible D gene (5 bases). Germline-derived CDR1 and CDR2 are MDHEN and SYDVKM. The V gene lost 2 bases and the J gene lost 0 bases, with 9 bases spanning the gap. The CDR3 extends over 15 amino acids.

The chain uses TRBV28 and TRBJ2-2, with 10 nucleotides matching TRBD2. The CDR3 loop spans 15 amino acids. J was trimmed by 6 bases and V by 5 bases; bases with no gene match: 6. The V gene's germline CDR1 is MDHEN and CDR2 SYDVKM. CDR3 sequence: CASSPSAGGPGELFF. In DNA form, the CDR3 reads TGTGCCAGCAGTCCCTCAGCGGGAGGGCCCGGGGAGCTGTTTTTT.

The chain combines TRBV10-3 with TRBJ1-2; possibly TRBD1 for D (5 bases). Germline values: CDR1 ENHRY, CDR2 SYGVKD. The CDR3 has 14 amino acids. Trimming stripped 6 bases from V and 3 bases from J, with 14 bases between. CDR3 in amino acids: CAIRAGREDYGYTF. CDR3 DNA: TGTGCCATCAGAGCGGGGCGGGAGGACTATGGCTACACCTTC.

The chain combines TRBV18 with TRBJ2-7; possibly TRBD2 for D (6 bases). The germline V gene has CDR1 KGHSH and CDR2 LQKENI. This CDR3 is built from 15 residues. V lost 3 bases to trimming and J lost 2 bases, with 14 bases between them. The CDR3 loop is CASSPNRGGPYEQYF. CDR3 bases: TGTGCCAGCTCACCCAACAGAGGAGGGCCCTACGAGCAGTACTTC.

This chain links TRBV10-1 with TRBJ2-4; D is uncertain. This CDR3 comprises 13 residues. The V gene's germline CDR1 is WNHNN and CDR2 SYGVQD (reference sequence). The ends were cut back, 8 bases at V and 4 bases at J, with 12 bases in the middle. The CDR3 DNA is TGCGCCAGCCTTTACGTTCGTAAAAACATTCAGTACTTC. This gives the protein CASLYVRKNIQYF.

This clone has a handful of counts. The rearrangement joins TRBV4-2 to TRBJ1-5; D is uncertain. Germline V gives CDR1 LGHNA, CDR2 YNFKEQ. The ends were cut back, 1 base at V and 5 bases at J, with 9 bases in the middle. CDR3 length: 14 amino acids. This chain's CDR3 is CASSQVRIHQPQHF. The CDR3 DNA is TGTGCCAGCAGCCAAGTGAGGATTCATCAGCCCCAGCATTTT.

This clone was observed a handful of times. The rearrangement links TRBV7-9 to TRBJ2-1, with D possibly being TRBD2 (5 bases). This CDR3 region has 12 residues. Germline CDR1 is SEHNR and CDR2 is FQNEAQ (reference sequence). V was shortened by 4 bases and J by 9 bases, with 10 bases between the two germline ends. This CDR3 reads CASSSGLREQFF. In DNA, the CDR3 is TGTGCCAGCAGCTCCGGACTCCGTGAGCAGTTCTTC.

The V gene is TRBV9, the J gene TRBJ2-3; D is perhaps TRBD1 (6 bases). The CDR3 is 16 amino acids. The V end was cut by 3 bases, the J end by 0 bases, with 14 bases between. CDR1 is SGDLS and CDR2 is YYNGEE in the germline V gene. CDR3 sequence reads: CASSGLRDISTDTQYF. Here the CDR3 DNA reads TGTGCCAGCAGCGGGCTCCGGGACATAAGCACAGATACGCAGTATTTT. Full variable domain (outside the CDR3, taken from reference TRBV9 and TRBJ2-3): DSGVTQTPKHLITATGQRVTLRCSPRSGDLSVYWYQQSLDQGLQFLIQYYNGEERAKGNILERFSAQQFPDLHSELNLSSLELGDSALYFCASSGLRDISTDTQYFGPGTRLTVL.

This sequence joins TRBV25-1 and TRBJ1-4; D is uncertain. CDR1 is MGHDK and CDR2 is SYGVNS in the germline V gene. The V gene lost 5 bases and the J gene lost 5 bases, with 9 bases spanning the gap. The CDR3 spans 13 residues. CDR3 sequence reads: CASSQKKNEKLFF. The CDR3 DNA reads TGTGCCAGCAGTCAGAAAAAGAATGAAAAACTGTTTTTT.